The 13 T cell receptor beta chains in this list originate from one sample, sequenced in a study of blood T cells in healthy people across ages. With a J-beta primer mix and a sample-barcoded 5' primer, a second PCR ran about 7 to 11 cycles. Via MiXCR, TCRdb re-called the 5' RACE reads, giving one row per CDR3 protein. This sample carries roughly 1,800,000 distinct CDR3 sequences, around half of them seen once, and the ten largest clones take over 2%. Sequencing used blood. Every receptor here comes from a woman aged 35 to 49 in good health.

In its sample, this clonotype was seen a few times. This chain joins TRBV5-1 and TRBJ1-6; 7 nucleotides line up with TRBD1. The germline gives CDR1 SGHRS, CDR2 YFSETQ. After removal of 4 bases from V and 7 bases from J, the junction contained 11 bases not matched to a gene. The CDR3 runs 16 residues. The CDR3 here is CASSPGQDLYNSPLHF. For the CDR3, the DNA is TGCGCCAGCAGCCCCGGACAGGATCTTTACAATTCACCCCTCCACTTT.

The chain combines TRBV20-1 with TRBJ2-1, with D perhaps assigned TRBD1 or TRBD2 (7 bases each). Germline V gene lookup returns CDR1 DFQATT and CDR2 SNEGSKA (reference sequence). CDR3 size: 16 residues. V was cut by 6 bases and J by 4 bases, with 22 bases left in between. The CDR3 region has the DNA TGCAGTGCCACCACGCGAGGCAGGGGGGGATACAATGAGCAGTTCTTC. As protein: CSATTRGRGGYNEQFF.

The chain recombines TRBV4-3 with TRBJ2-3; D not certain. The germline V and J ends were trimmed by 0 bases and 7 bases, with 8 bases remaining between them. The CDR3 contains 13 residues. Germline V CDR1 and CDR2: LGHNA, YSLEER. The CDR3 bases are TGCGCCAGCAGCCAAGAAGGACCGAATACGCAGTATTTT. It encodes CASSQEGPNTQYF.

A few counts support this clonotype. The rearrangement links TRBV4-2 to TRBJ1-2; the match to TRBD1 covers 9 bases. V dropped 2 bases and J dropped 8; count of bases not matched to a gene: 6. This CDR3 region has 14 residues. Per the germline V gene, CDR1 is LGHNA and CDR2 is YNFKEQ. The CDR3 reads CASSQPGTGNGYTF. Here the CDR3 DNA reads TGTGCCAGCAGCCAACCCGGGACAGGGAACGGCTACACCTTC.

The chain combines TRBV5-1 with TRBJ2-3; 10 positions match TRBD1. The germline V gene has CDR1 SGHRS and CDR2 YFSETQ. The length of the CDR3 is 15 residues. J lost 0 bases, V lost 5 bases, and 3 bases had no gene match. The CDR3 loop is CASRGQGTSTDTQYF. Here the CDR3 DNA reads TGCGCCAGCAGGGGACAGGGGACTAGCACAGATACGCAGTATTTT. Supplemented by reference TRBV5-1 and TRBJ2-3, the full variable domain reads KAGVTQTPRYLIKTRGQQVTLSCSPISGHRSVSWYQQTPGQGLQFLFEYFSETQRNKGNFPGRFSGRQFSNSRSEMNVSTLELGDSALYLCASRGQGTSTDTQYFGPGTRLTVL.

This clonotype was detected a few times. The chain is built from TRBV7-9 and TRBJ1-2; D not resolved. V lost 2 bases, J lost 8 bases, and 18 bases lay in between. The CDR3 totals 15 residues. The germline gives CDR1 SEHNR, CDR2 FQNEAQ (reference sequence). The CDR3 region is CASSLSRTGGKGYTF. CDR3 DNA sequence: TGTGCCAGCAGCTTAAGCCGGACCGGCGGTAAGGGCTACACCTTC.

This chain uses TRBV20-1 with TRBJ2-5; 9 bases are a match to TRBD2. This CDR3 is 16 amino acids long. Germline CDR1 is DFQATT and CDR2 is SNEGSKA (reference sequence). With 3 bases clipped from V and 2 bases from J, the junction kept 10 bases outside the gene matches. In DNA form, the CDR3 reads TGCAGTGCTAGTCGGCTGCGGGGGGGCGGTCAAGAGACCCAGTACTTC. As protein: CSASRLRGGGQETQYF.

This clonotype was observed a few times. V and J are TRBV18 and TRBJ2-7; 7 nucleotides match TRBD1. The V segment lost 6 bases and the J segment 0 bases; nucleotides outside the gene matches: 5. CDR3 length: 14 residues. Germline CDR1 KGHSH, CDR2 LQKENI. CDR3 protein: CASSTGAISYEQYF. In DNA, the CDR3 is TGTGCCAGCTCTACAGGGGCCATCTCCTACGAGCAGTACTTC.

The rearrangement uses TRBV7-8 and TRBJ2-3, with D possibly being TRBD2 (5 bases). CDR1 SGHVS and CDR2 FQNEAQ come from the germline V gene. The length of the CDR3 is 14 residues. Trimming shortened V by 3 bases and J by 3 bases, and 10 bases separated the two germline ends. The CDR3: CASSFTRATDTQYF. The DNA of the CDR3 is TGTGCCAGCAGCTTTACTAGGGCAACAGATACGCAGTATTTT.

The chain carries TRBV7-2 and TRBJ2-5; TRBD2 agrees at 8 bases. The CDR3 totals 16 residues. Trimming took 1 base from V and 8 from J; bases not matched to a gene: 12. Germline CDR1 SGHTA, CDR2 FQGNSA. CDR3: CASSLVRAGGQSTQYF. Here the CDR3 DNA reads TGTGCCAGCAGCTTAGTCCGGGCGGGGGGCCAATCTACCCAGTACTTC.

The chain has TRBV6-2 or TRBV6-3 and TRBJ1-2; 11 nucleotides align to TRBD1. This CDR3 comprises 15 residues. V was clipped by 2 bases and J by 6 bases; unmatched bases: 5. Per the germline V gene, CDR1 is MNHEY and CDR2 is SVGEGT. The CDR3 sequence is CASSYIGQGADGYTF. CDR3 bases: TGTGCCAGCAGTTACATCGGACAGGGGGCTGATGGCTACACCTTC.

This clonotype was seen more than once but under ten times. The V call is TRBV20-1, the J call TRBJ2-3; D is possibly TRBD2 (6 bases). This CDR3 has 17 amino acids. V gave up 5 bases and J gave up 7 bases, with 28 bases separating them. From germline, CDR1 is DFQATT and CDR2 SNEGSKA (reference sequence). CDR3 in DNA: TGCAGTGCTTCCTCCAGAAGCCGGGACTTTGTACTTAATACGCAGTATTTT. This codes for CSASSRSRDFVLNTQYF.

The chain couples TRBV5-4 to TRBJ2-1; 8 bases match TRBD2. The CDR3 is 16 amino acids. The V gene's germline CDR1 is SGHNT and CDR2 YYREEE (reference sequence). V lost 4 bases to trimming and J lost 8 bases; unmatched junction nucleotides: 14. The CDR3, as DNA: TGTGCCAGCAGCCTACCGGGGGGGCCAGTTTCCGATGAGCAGTTCTTC. Its translation: CASSLPGGPVSDEQFF.